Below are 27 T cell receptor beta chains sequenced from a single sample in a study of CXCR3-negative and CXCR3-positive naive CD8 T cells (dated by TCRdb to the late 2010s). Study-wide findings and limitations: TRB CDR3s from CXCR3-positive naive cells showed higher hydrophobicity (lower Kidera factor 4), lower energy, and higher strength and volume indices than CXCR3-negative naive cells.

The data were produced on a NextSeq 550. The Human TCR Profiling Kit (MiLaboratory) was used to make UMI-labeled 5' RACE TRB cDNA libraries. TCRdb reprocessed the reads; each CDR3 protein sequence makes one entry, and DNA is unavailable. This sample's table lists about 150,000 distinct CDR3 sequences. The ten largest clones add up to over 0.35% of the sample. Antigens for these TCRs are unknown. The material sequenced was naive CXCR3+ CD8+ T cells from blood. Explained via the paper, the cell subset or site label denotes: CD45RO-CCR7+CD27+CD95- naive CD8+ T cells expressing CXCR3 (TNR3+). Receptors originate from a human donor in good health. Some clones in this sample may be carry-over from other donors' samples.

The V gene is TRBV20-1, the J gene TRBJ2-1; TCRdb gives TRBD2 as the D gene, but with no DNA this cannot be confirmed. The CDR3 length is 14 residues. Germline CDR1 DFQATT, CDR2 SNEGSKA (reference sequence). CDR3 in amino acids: CSASFPSGWDEQFF.

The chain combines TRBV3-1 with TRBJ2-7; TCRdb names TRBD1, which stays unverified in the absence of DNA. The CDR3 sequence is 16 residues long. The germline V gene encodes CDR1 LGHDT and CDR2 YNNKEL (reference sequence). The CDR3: CASSQDPGQVSYEQYF.

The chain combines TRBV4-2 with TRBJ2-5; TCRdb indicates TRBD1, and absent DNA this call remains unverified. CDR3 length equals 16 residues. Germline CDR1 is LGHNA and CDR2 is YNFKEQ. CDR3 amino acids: CASSQVLWGAEETQYF.

This CDR3 is CASSLVAGVRNEQFF. The chain has TRBV7-9 and TRBJ2-1; there is no DNA to check the TCRdb D call of TRBD2. Looked up from germline, CDR1 is SEHNR and CDR2 is FQNEAQ (reference sequence). The CDR3 is 15 residues long. The complete variable domain, with remaining parts taken from reference TRBV7-9 and TRBJ2-1, reads DTGVSQNPRHKITKRGQNVTFRCDPISEHNRLYWYRQTLGQGPEFLTYFQNEAQLEKSRLLSDRFSAERPKGSFSTLEIQRTEQGDSAMYLCASSLVAGVRNEQFFGPGTRLTVL.

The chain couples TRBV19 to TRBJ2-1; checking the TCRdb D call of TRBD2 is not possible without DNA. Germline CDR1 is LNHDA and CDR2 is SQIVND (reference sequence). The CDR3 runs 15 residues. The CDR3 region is CASSIRAGDLVEQFF. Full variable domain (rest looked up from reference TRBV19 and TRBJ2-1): DGGITQSPKYLFRKEGQNVTLSCEQNLNHDAMYWYRQDPGQGLRLIYYSQIVNDFQKGDIAEGYSVSREKKESFPLTVTSAQKNPTAFYLCASSIRAGDLVEQFFGPGTRLTVL.

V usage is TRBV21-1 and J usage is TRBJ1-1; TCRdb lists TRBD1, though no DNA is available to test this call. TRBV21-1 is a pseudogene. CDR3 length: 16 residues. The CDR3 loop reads CASSPVYDSLNTEAFF.

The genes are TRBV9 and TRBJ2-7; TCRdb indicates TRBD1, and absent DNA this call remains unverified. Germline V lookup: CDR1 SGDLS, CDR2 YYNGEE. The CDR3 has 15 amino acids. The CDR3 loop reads CASSVGQAATYEQYF.

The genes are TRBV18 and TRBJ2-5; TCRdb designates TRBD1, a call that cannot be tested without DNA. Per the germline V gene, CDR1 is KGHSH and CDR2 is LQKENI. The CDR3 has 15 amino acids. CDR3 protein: CASSHPDRLTETQYF.

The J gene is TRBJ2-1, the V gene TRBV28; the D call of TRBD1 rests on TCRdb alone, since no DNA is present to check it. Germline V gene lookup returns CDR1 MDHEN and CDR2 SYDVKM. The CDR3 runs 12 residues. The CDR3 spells CASGQTYNEQFF.

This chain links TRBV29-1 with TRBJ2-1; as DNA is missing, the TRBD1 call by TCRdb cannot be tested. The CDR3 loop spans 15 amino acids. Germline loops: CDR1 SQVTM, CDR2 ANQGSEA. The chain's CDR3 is CSVESGEPSYNEQFF.

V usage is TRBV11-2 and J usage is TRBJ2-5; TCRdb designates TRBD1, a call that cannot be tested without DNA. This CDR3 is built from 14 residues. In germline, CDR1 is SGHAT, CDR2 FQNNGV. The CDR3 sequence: CASSSDRNQETQYF.

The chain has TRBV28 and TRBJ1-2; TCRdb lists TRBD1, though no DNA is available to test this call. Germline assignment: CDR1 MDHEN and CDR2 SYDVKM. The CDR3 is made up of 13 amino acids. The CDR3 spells CASSLRGSNGYTF.

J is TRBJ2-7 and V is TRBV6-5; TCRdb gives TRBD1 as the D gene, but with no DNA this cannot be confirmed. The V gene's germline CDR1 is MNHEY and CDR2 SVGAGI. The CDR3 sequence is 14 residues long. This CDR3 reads CASSYGGPPYEQYF.

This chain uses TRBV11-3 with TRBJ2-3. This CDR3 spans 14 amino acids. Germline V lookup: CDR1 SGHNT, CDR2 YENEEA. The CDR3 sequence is CASSARTSADTQYF.

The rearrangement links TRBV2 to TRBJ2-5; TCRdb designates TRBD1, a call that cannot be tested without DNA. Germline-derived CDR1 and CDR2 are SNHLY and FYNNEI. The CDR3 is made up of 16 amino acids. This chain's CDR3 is CASSDEPGAFQETQYF.

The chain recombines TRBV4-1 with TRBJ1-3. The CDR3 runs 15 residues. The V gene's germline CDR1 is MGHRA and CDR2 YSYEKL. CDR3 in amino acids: CASSQGRNSGNTIYF.

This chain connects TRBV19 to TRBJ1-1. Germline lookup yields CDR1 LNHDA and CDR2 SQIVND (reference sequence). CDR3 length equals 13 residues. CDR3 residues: CASSGILGTEAFF.

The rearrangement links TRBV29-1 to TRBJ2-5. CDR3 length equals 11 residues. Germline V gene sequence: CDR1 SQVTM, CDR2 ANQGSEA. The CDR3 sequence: CSARHRETQYF. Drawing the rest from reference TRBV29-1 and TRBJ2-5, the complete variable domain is SAVISQKPSRDICQRGTSLTIQCQVDSQVTMMFWYRQQPGQSLTLIATANQGSEATYESGFVIDKFPISRPNLTFSTLTVSNMSPEDSSIYLCSARHRETQYFGPGTRLLVL.

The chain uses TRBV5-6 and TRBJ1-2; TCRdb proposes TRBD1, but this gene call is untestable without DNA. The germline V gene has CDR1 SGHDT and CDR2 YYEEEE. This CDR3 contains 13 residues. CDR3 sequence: CASSRDGNYGYTF.

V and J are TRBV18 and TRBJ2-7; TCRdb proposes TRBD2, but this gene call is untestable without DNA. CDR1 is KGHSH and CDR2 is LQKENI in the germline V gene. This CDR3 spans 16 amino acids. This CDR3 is CASSPLSRDLDYEQYF. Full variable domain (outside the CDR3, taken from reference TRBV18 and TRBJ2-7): NAGVMQNPRHLVRRRGQEARLRCSPMKGHSHVYWYRQLPEEGLKFMVYLQKENIIDESGMPKERFSAEFPKEGPSILRIQQVVRGDSAAYFCASSPLSRDLDYEQYFGPGTRLTVT.

The CDR3: CASSQGPASYSYEQYF. This sequence joins TRBV3-1 and TRBJ2-7. Germline V CDR1 and CDR2: LGHDT, YNNKEL (reference sequence). CDR3 size: 16 residues.

This CDR3 reads CASSGGGSPGGQYF. The chain joins TRBV12-3 or TRBV12-4 to TRBJ2-7; as DNA is missing, the TRBD1 call by TCRdb cannot be tested. The CDR3 runs to 14 residues.

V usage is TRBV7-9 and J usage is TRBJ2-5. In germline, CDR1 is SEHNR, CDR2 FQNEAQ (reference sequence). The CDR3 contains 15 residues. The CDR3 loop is CASSSQQVLGETQYF.

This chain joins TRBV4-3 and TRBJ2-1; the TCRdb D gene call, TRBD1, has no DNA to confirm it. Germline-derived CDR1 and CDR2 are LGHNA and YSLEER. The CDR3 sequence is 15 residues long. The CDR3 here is CASSQGDRDEDEQFF.

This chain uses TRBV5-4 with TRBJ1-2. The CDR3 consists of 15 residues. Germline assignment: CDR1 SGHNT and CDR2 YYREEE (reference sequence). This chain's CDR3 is CASSLDGVRTYGYTF.

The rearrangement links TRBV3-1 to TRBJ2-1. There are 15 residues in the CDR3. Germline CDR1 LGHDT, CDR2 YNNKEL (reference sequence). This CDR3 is CASSSVRSSYNEQFF.

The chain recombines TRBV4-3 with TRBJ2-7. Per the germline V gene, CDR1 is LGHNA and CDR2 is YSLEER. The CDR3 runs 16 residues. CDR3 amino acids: CASSQDWHGETYEQYF.